This TCR beta chain was profiled in a study of regulatory T cells in long-lasting Graves disease. Whole-study findings and limits: TRBV28, TRBJ1-2 and TRBJ2-5 were segments that persistent disease favored.

This clonotype was counted ten times or more. The antigen remains undetermined. A read error may account for a junction end that differs from germline. The time point here: newly diagnosed GD, antithyroid drugs for less than 3 months. From PBMCs, RNA was extracted and then used to make the TCR library. In building TCR beta libraries, iRepertoire HTBI primers were used together with Arm-PCR of CDR3 regions. TCRdb used MiXCR to reprocess the multiplex PCR reads, holding one entry per CDR3 protein. The table has some 500,000 distinct CDR3 sequences, 13% seen once; the top ten hold 8.5% to 10%. The V gene's germline CDR1 is SGHRS and CDR2 YFSETQ. The CDR3 has 14 residues. These data also formed part of another study, on T cells in Graves' hyperthyroidism and ophthalmopathy.

The sequencing used peripheral blood mononuclear cells (PBMCs), collected at new diagnosis, from a patient treated with antithyroid drugs. This sequence joins TRBV5-1 and TRBJ1-1, with 10 bases that match TRBD1. This TCR was sampled from a man in his thirties or forties with Graves disease. The CDR3 loop is CASSRQGAGTEAFF. CDR3 sequence (DNA): TGTGCCAGCAGTAGACAGGGGGCTGGCACTGAAGCTTTCTTT.